Listed below are T cell receptor beta chains from one sample, sequenced in a study of T cells in Graves' hyperthyroidism and ophthalmopathy. Via MiXCR, TCRdb re-called the multiplex PCR reads, giving one row per CDR3 protein. The sample records hundreds of thousands of distinct CDR3 sequences, approximately 15% being singletons. What was sequenced was blood. The source of these receptors is a woman aged 40 to 49 with Graves' ophthalmopathy. Each CDR3 is given with its conserved first and last residue. Each record gives: J gene, D gene, clone size, V gene, CDR3 protein, CDR3 DNA. D genes are given only for firm matches. Clone sizes are given selectively: once, few, many, or a class where the clone is expanded.

J gene: TRBJ1-2
D gene: TRBD1
clone size: many
V gene: TRBV7-2
CDR3 protein: CASSPTSIGQGGGYTF
CDR3 DNA: TGTGCCAGCAGCCCGACCTCCATCGGACAGGGCGGTGGCTACACCTTC

J gene: TRBJ1-1
D gene: .
clone size: .
V gene: TRBV19
CDR3 protein: CASSSGPPEAFF
CDR3 DNA: TGTGCCAGTAGTTCGGGACCGCCTGAAGCTTTCTTT

J gene: TRBJ1-2
D gene: TRBD1
clone size: many
V gene: TRBV5-5
CDR3 protein: CASSAQHPGQTTNYGYTF
CDR3 DNA: TGTGCCAGCAGCGCCCAGCACCCGGGACAGACGACTAACTATGGCTACACCTTC

J gene: TRBJ1-2
D gene: .
clone size: few
V gene: TRBV4-1
CDR3 protein: CASSHGSGPGMGGYTF
CDR3 DNA: TGCGCCAGCAGCCATGGTAGCGGTCCTGGAATGGGTGGCTACACCTTC

J gene: TRBJ1-1
D gene: TRBD1
clone size: many
V gene: TRBV28
CDR3 protein: CASSFGQGTEAFF
CDR3 DNA: TGTGCCAGCAGTTTCGGACAGGGCACTGAAGCTTTCTTT

J gene: TRBJ2-2
D gene: .
clone size: many
V gene: TRBV12-3/TRBV12-4
CDR3 protein: CASSSGHRTGELFF
CDR3 DNA: TGTGCCAGCAGTTCCGGACATAGGACCGGGGAGCTGTTTTTT

J gene: TRBJ1-6
D gene: TRBD1
clone size: few
V gene: TRBV20-1
CDR3 protein: CSAPTGGGYNSPLHF
CDR3 DNA: TGCAGTGCTCCGACAGGGGGGGGTTATAATTCACCCCTCCACTTT

J gene: TRBJ2-1
D gene: TRBD2
clone size: many
V gene: TRBV6-2/TRBV6-3
CDR3 protein: CASRAGLGNEQFF
CDR3 DNA: TGTGCCAGCAGAGCCGGACTAGGGAATGAGCAGTTCTTC

J gene: TRBJ2-7
D gene: .
clone size: many
V gene: TRBV3-1
CDR3 protein: CASSQVRWGTEQYF
CDR3 DNA: TGTGCCAGCAGCCAAGTCCGCTGGGGAACCGAGCAGTACTTC

J gene: TRBJ2-5
D gene: .
clone size: many
V gene: TRBV5-4
CDR3 protein: CASSFAGASRETQYF
CDR3 DNA: TGTGCCAGCAGCTTTGCGGGGGCGTCAAGGGAGACCCAGTACTTC

J gene: TRBJ1-6
D gene: TRBD1
clone size: .
V gene: TRBV6-1
CDR3 protein: CAISPPGQGGDSPLHF
CDR3 DNA: TGTGCCATCAGTCCCCCGGGACAGGGTGGTGATTCACCCCTCCACTTT

J gene: TRBJ1-6
D gene: .
clone size: many
V gene: TRBV11-2
CDR3 protein: CASSLVGGRDSPLHF
CDR3 DNA: TGTGCCAGCAGCTTAGTCGGGGGTAGGGATTCACCCCTCCACTTT

J gene: TRBJ2-1
D gene: TRBD1
clone size: many
V gene: TRBV14
CDR3 protein: CASSPGQINNEQFF
CDR3 DNA: TGTGCCAGCAGCCCGGGACAGATCAACAATGAGCAGTTCTTC

J gene: TRBJ2-3
D gene: TRBD2
clone size: .
V gene: TRBV2
CDR3 protein: CASTMVAGRPDTQYF
CDR3 DNA: TGTGCCAGCACGATGGTAGCGGGAAGGCCAGATACGCAGTATTTT

J gene: TRBJ2-3
D gene: TRBD1
clone size: .
V gene: TRBV5-1
CDR3 protein: CASSLSGQGSPDTQYF
CDR3 DNA: TGCGCCAGCAGCTTGTCCGGACAGGGGAGCCCAGATACGCAGTATTTT

J gene: TRBJ1-2
D gene: TRBD1
clone size: .
V gene: TRBV6-2/TRBV6-3
CDR3 protein: CASSTDRGHGYTF
CDR3 DNA: TGTGCCAGCAGTACTGACAGGGGACATGGCTACACCTTC

J gene: TRBJ2-3
D gene: .
clone size: few
V gene: TRBV20-1
CDR3 protein: CSAARPDTQYF
CDR3 DNA: TGCAGTGCTGCCCGGCCAGATACGCAGTATTTT

J gene: TRBJ2-3
D gene: TRBD2
clone size: many
V gene: TRBV5-1
CDR3 protein: CASSLSGDVSDTQYF
CDR3 DNA: TGCGCCAGCAGCTTAAGCGGGGACGTGTCTGATACGCAGTATTTT

J gene: TRBJ2-5
D gene: TRBD1
clone size: many
V gene: TRBV29-1
CDR3 protein: CSVARSHGTGGAETQYF
CDR3 DNA: TGCAGCGTTGCGCGGTCCCACGGGACAGGGGGCGCGGAGACCCAGTACTTC

J gene: TRBJ2-1
D gene: .
clone size: many
V gene: TRBV4-1
CDR3 protein: CASSPIATPGYTNEQFF
CDR3 DNA: TGCGCCAGCAGCCCTATCGCCACACCGGGATATACCAATGAGCAGTTCTTC

J gene: TRBJ2-2
D gene: .
clone size: .
V gene: TRBV12-3/TRBV12-4
CDR3 protein: CASSFDMSNTGELFF
CDR3 DNA: TGTGCCAGCAGTTTCGATATGTCAAACACCGGGGAGCTGTTTTTT

J gene: TRBJ1-4
D gene: .
clone size: few
V gene: TRBV5-5
CDR3 protein: CASSLLTRGEKLFF
CDR3 DNA: TGTGCCAGCAGCCTCTTGACCAGAGGTGAAAAACTGTTTTTT

J gene: TRBJ2-5
D gene: .
clone size: many
V gene: TRBV3-1
CDR3 protein: CASSQDRRYQETQYF
CDR3 DNA: TGTGCCAGCAGCCAAGATCGGCGGTACCAAGAGACCCAGTACTTC

J gene: TRBJ1-1
D gene: .
clone size: many
V gene: TRBV27
CDR3 protein: CASSKRGLGNTEAFF
CDR3 DNA: TGTGCCAGCAGCAAGAGGGGATTGGGCAACACTGAAGCTTTCTTT

J gene: TRBJ1-6
D gene: .
clone size: .
V gene: TRBV6-6
CDR3 protein: CASSYSLLGDMGIRPLHF
CDR3 DNA: TGTGCCAGCAGTTACTCGCTTCTTGGGGACATGGGAATAAGACCCCTCCACTTT

J gene: TRBJ2-1
D gene: .
clone size: many
V gene: TRBV10-2
CDR3 protein: CASSEWSPYNEQFF
CDR3 DNA: TGCGCCAGCAGTGAGTGGAGCCCCTACAATGAGCAGTTCTTC

J gene: TRBJ1-3
D gene: .
clone size: .
V gene: TRBV3-1
CDR3 protein: CASSQGDYSGNTIYF
CDR3 DNA: TGTGCCAGCAGCCAAGGGGATTACTCTGGAAACACCATATATTTT

J gene: TRBJ2-7
D gene: .
clone size: many
V gene: TRBV30
CDR3 protein: CAWSSRREKYF
CDR3 DNA: TGTGCCTGGAGTTCCCGCAGGGAGAAGTACTTC

J gene: TRBJ1-6
D gene: TRBD1
clone size: .
V gene: TRBV3-1
CDR3 protein: CASSQEGGGGSPLHF
CDR3 DNA: TGTGCCAGCAGCCAAGAAGGGGGCGGGGGTTCACCCCTCCACTTT

J gene: TRBJ1-6
D gene: .
clone size: .
V gene: TRBV9
CDR3 protein: CASSGDYSPLHF
CDR3 DNA: TGTGCCAGCAGCGGAGATTATTCACCCCTCCACTTT

J gene: TRBJ1-3
D gene: .
clone size: .
V gene: TRBV5-5
CDR3 protein: CASGPWIQAEGNTIYF
CDR3 DNA: TGTGCCAGCGGCCCCTGGATACAGGCGGAGGGAAACACCATATATTTT

J gene: TRBJ2-1
D gene: TRBD2
clone size: many
V gene: TRBV2
CDR3 protein: CASSAPSGRVRNEQFF
CDR3 DNA: TGTGCCAGCAGTGCACCTAGCGGGAGGGTGAGGAATGAGCAGTTCTTC

J gene: TRBJ2-1
D gene: .
clone size: .
V gene: TRBV10-3
CDR3 protein: CAISGTGPGEQFF
CDR3 DNA: TGTGCCATCAGTGGGACTGGACCGGGTGAGCAGTTCTTC

J gene: TRBJ2-3
D gene: .
clone size: many
V gene: TRBV20-1
CDR3 protein: CSANLENTQYF
CDR3 DNA: TGCAGTGCCAACCTAGAGAATACGCAGTATTTT

J gene: TRBJ2-2
D gene: TRBD2
clone size: .
V gene: TRBV3-1
CDR3 protein: CAGSPLAGDTGELFF
CDR3 DNA: TGTGCCGGCAGTCCATTAGCGGGCGACACCGGGGAGCTGTTTTTT

J gene: TRBJ2-7
D gene: .
clone size: .
V gene: TRBV14
CDR3 protein: CASSPDTLDSEQYF
CDR3 DNA: TGTGCCAGCAGCCCAGACACTCTAGACTCCGAGCAGTACTTC

J gene: TRBJ2-7
D gene: .
clone size: many
V gene: TRBV18
CDR3 protein: CASSPPGGNYEQYF
CDR3 DNA: TGTGCCAGCTCACCACCGGGCGGGAACTACGAGCAGTACTTC

J gene: TRBJ2-7
D gene: .
clone size: many
V gene: TRBV28
CDR3 protein: CASMSRILYEQYF
CDR3 DNA: TGTGCCAGCATGAGCCGGATACTCTACGAGCAGTACTTC

J gene: TRBJ2-1
D gene: TRBD2
clone size: .
V gene: TRBV5-1
CDR3 protein: CASSLLAGDYNEQFF
CDR3 DNA: TGCGCCAGCAGCTTACTAGCGGGAGACTACAATGAGCAGTTCTTC

J gene: TRBJ2-1
D gene: .
clone size: few
V gene: TRBV6-1
CDR3 protein: CASSVSFTRQFF
CDR3 DNA: TGTGCCAGCAGTGTCTCCTTTACCAGGCAGTTCTTC

J gene: TRBJ2-1
D gene: TRBD2
clone size: few
V gene: TRBV6-1
CDR3 protein: CASSEARTSGRRYNEQFF
CDR3 DNA: TGTGCCAGCAGTGAAGCGCGAACTAGCGGGAGGAGGTACAATGAGCAGTTCTTC

J gene: TRBJ1-1
D gene: TRBD1
clone size: many
V gene: TRBV5-1
CDR3 protein: CASSLGQGGDWVTEAFF
CDR3 DNA: TGCGCCAGCAGCTTGGGACAGGGCGGAGATTGGGTCACTGAAGCTTTCTTT

J gene: TRBJ2-7
D gene: .
clone size: .
V gene: TRBV30
CDR3 protein: CAWKAGFYEQYF
CDR3 DNA: TGTGCCTGGAAAGCAGGGTTCTACGAGCAGTACTTC

J gene: TRBJ2-2
D gene: .
clone size: few
V gene: TRBV7-6
CDR3 protein: CASSQQLTRDELFF
CDR3 DNA: TGTGCCAGCAGCCAACAATTGACCCGGGACGAGCTGTTTTTT

J gene: TRBJ2-5
D gene: TRBD2
clone size: .
V gene: TRBV19
CDR3 protein: CATKGGRGSGSQETQYF
CDR3 DNA: TGTGCCACCAAAGGGGGGCGGGGCAGCGGGAGCCAAGAGACCCAGTACTTC

J gene: TRBJ2-3
D gene: TRBD2
clone size: .
V gene: TRBV12-3/TRBV12-4
CDR3 protein: CDSSSGGADTQYF
CDR3 DNA: TGTGACAGCAGTAGCGGGGGGGCAGATACGCAGTATTTT

J gene: TRBJ2-7
D gene: TRBD1
clone size: few
V gene: TRBV19
CDR3 protein: CASSTLTGDSYEQYF
CDR3 DNA: TGTGCCAGTAGTACCTTGACAGGGGACTCCTACGAGCAGTACTTC

J gene: TRBJ2-5
D gene: TRBD2
clone size: many
V gene: TRBV28
CDR3 protein: CASSGGGRETQYF
CDR3 DNA: TGTGCCAGCAGCGGGGGAGGGCGAGAGACCCAGTACTTC

J gene: TRBJ2-3
D gene: TRBD1
clone size: .
V gene: TRBV6-5
CDR3 protein: CASSYRGQSTDTQYF
CDR3 DNA: TGTGCCAGCAGTTACAGGGGACAGAGCACAGATACGCAGTATTTT